What follows are 13 T cell receptor beta chains derived from one specimen sequenced in a study of metastatic and nonmetastatic thyroid tumors. Until they underwent thyroid surgery, no patient had received any treatment. MiXCR re-clonotyped the PCR reads for TCRdb. The sample yields around 41,000 clones, 28% seen once. What was sequenced was blood. These receptors all stem from a male donor with papillary thyroid cancer or a benign thyroid nodule (not recorded which). Some clones in this sample may be carry-over from other donors' samples.

Remarks on this clone: At one end, the junction sequence differs from germline, possibly due to a read error. The rearrangement links TRBV12-3 or TRBV12-4 to TRBJ2-5; no clear D. This CDR3 comprises 14 residues. CDR3 residues: CASSLISRQETQYF. In DNA form, the CDR3 reads TGTGCCAGCAGTTTGATCAGTAGGCAAGAGACGCAGTACTTC.

The sample holds many counts of this clone. Different DNA sequences within this sample yield the same CDR3. The V call is TRBV3-1, the J call TRBJ2-7, with D hard to call. Trimming took 1 base from V and 0 from J, leaving 7 bases between them. This CDR3 spans 14 amino acids. CDR1 is LGHDT and CDR2 is YNNKEL in the germline V gene (reference sequence). The CDR3 bases are TGTGCCAGCAGCCAAGGAGTACCCTCCTACGAGCAGTACTTC. Protein sequence: CASSQGVPSYEQYF.

In this sample, this clone turned up many times. The genes are TRBV20-1 and TRBJ2-1; 9 bases are a match to TRBD2. This CDR3 region has 16 residues. The germline V gene has CDR1 DFQATT and CDR2 SNEGSKA (reference sequence). V shed 4 bases and J 3 bases; nucleotides not matched to a gene: 10. The DNA of the CDR3 is TGCAGTGCTACACCGCGGGCTAGCGGGGTCTACAATGAGCAGTTCTTC. As protein: CSATPRASGVYNEQFF.

Regarding this clone: The junction and the germline gene differ at one end; a read error may be behind it. The V and J genes are TRBV4-1 and TRBJ2-5; D is uncertain. The CDR3 is 14 amino acids. CDR1 is MGHRA, CDR2 YSYEKL, per germline. The CDR3 reads CASRQDRLGLIQYF. The CDR3 bases are TGCGCCAGCAGACAAGACCGCTTGGGGTTGATCCAGTACTTC.

The sample holds a few counts of this clone. This rearrangement joins TRBV6-5 to TRBJ1-2; D possibly corresponds to TRBD1 (5 bases). The V gene lost 8 bases and the J gene lost 3 bases, with 28 bases spanning the gap. CDR3 size: 18 residues. Germline V lookup: CDR1 MNHEY, CDR2 SVGAGI. CDR3 sequence (DNA): TGTGCCAGCCAATCCCCCTACCGACCGGGACGGAATCACTATGGCTACACCTTC. This gives the protein CASQSPYRPGRNHYGYTF.

This clone was seen many times. No conserved phenylalanine or tryptophan ends this CDR3, so it is likely a read error. The DNA is omitted, as the CDR3 cannot be located on it reliably, and the CDR3 follows TCRdb's listing. The chain employs TRBV27 and TRBJ2-5; no check of the table's D call, TRBD2, against the DNA was made. 11 amino acids form the CDR3, both terminal residues included. CDR1 MNHEY and CDR2 SMNVEV come from the germline V gene (reference sequence). CDR3 sequence reads: CASSSPSGGLS.

The sample holds many counts of this clone. The same CDR3 also results from other DNA sequences found in this sample. V and J are TRBV28 and TRBJ1-5; tentatively, D is TRBD1 (5 bases). V dropped 4 bases and J dropped 7 bases, with 17 bases sitting between them. The germline CDR1 and CDR2 sequences are MDHEN and SYDVKM. The CDR3 totals 15 residues. CDR3 sequence (DNA): TGTGCCAGCAGTTCCTCCGGGACCGGATACCAGCCCCAGCATTTT. This codes for CASSSSGTGYQPQHF.

This clone was seen only once. V is TRBV5-1 and J is TRBJ1-3; D remains ambiguous. V gave up 0 bases and J gave up 4 bases, with 5 bases separating them. CDR3 length: 13 residues. Germline assignment: CDR1 SGHRS and CDR2 YFSETQ. CDR3 DNA sequence: TGCGCCAGCAGCTTGGCCCGGGGAAACACCATATATTTT. Its translation is CASSLARGNTIYF. Together with reference TRBV5-1 and TRBJ1-3, the CDR3 gives the full variable domain: KAGVTQTPRYLIKTRGQQVTLSCSPISGHRSVSWYQQTPGQGLQFLFEYFSETQRNKGNFPGRFSGRQFSNSRSEMNVSTLELGDSALYLCASSLARGNTIYFGEGSWLTVV.

Concerning this clone itself: A read error is likely, as this CDR3 ends without the conserved phenylalanine or tryptophan. The chain uses TRBV11-3 and TRBJ2-5; perhaps D is TRBD1 or TRBD2 (6 bases each). The CDR3 covers 15 residues. V lost 5 bases to trimming and J lost 7 bases, with 20 bases between them. In germline, CDR1 is SGHNT, CDR2 YENEEA. CDR3 DNA: TGTGCCAGCAGCGGAGGAGGCCGGGGGCCAGTGACCCAGTACGTC. Translating it yields CASSGGGRGPVTQYV.

On this clone itself: One junction end disagrees with the germline gene, perhaps due to a read error. The genes are TRBV12-3 or TRBV12-4 and TRBJ1-6; D might be TRBD1 (6 bases). This CDR3 region has 13 residues. The CDR3 reads CASSLASGEPLQF. In DNA, the CDR3 is TGTGCCAGCAGTTTGGCCTCAGGGGAACCCTTACAATTT.

V is TRBV7-2 and J is TRBJ2-1, with a possible D match to TRBD1 (6 bases). V was pared by 0 bases and J by 4 bases, with 10 bases between. Looked up from germline, CDR1 is SGHTA and CDR2 is FQGNSA. The CDR3 sequence is 15 residues long. CDR3 nucleotides: TGTGCCAGCAGCTTAGCTACAGGGCAATACAATGAGCAGTTCTTC. Amino acids: CASSLATGQYNEQFF.

V gene TRBV24-1 combines with J gene TRBJ1-5, with D tentatively TRBD1 (5 bases). CDR1 and CDR2 from the germline V gene are KGHDR and SFDVKD. The V end lost 5 bases, the J end lost 4 bases, and 17 bases lay between the germline ends. This CDR3 spans 16 amino acids. The CDR3, as DNA: TGTGCCACCAGTGTTTTAAAGGGACCAAGAAATCAGCCCCAGCATTTT. Translating it yields CATSVLKGPRNQPQHF.

This clone has just a few counts. This chain uses TRBV15 with TRBJ2-7; 10 bases match TRBD1. This CDR3 spans 14 amino acids. CDR1 is LNHNV and CDR2 is YYDKDF in the germline V gene (reference sequence). CDR3 loop: CATSGRQGAAEQYV. The DNA for the CDR3 is TGTGCAACCAGCGGGAGACAGGGGGCGGCGGAGCAGTACGTC.